This T cell receptor beta chain emerged from a study of T-cell reconstitution after alpha-beta-depleted transplantation in children. Overall study results and limits: From newly produced T cells came most of the T-cell counts and diversity one year after transplant. At around two months after transplant, the alpha-beta T cells were reportedly derived from several hundred expanded clones that came from non-depleted graft cells. Diversity of TCRbeta at day 60 was high in some patients, arising from surviving recipient T cells and thymic progenitors.

The CDR3 runs to 14 residues. Germline lookup yields CDR1 DFQATT and CDR2 SNEGSKA (reference sequence). The germline V and J ends were trimmed by 6 bases and 4 bases, with 16 bases remaining between them. A note on this clonotype: The antigen is not known.

Preparing the TCRbeta library involved the use of unique molecular identifiers. TCRdb independently ran MiXCR on the PCR reads; one entry per CDR3 protein. The profile shows 300,000 to 400,000 distinct CDR3 sequences, approximately 20% of them singletons. J is TRBJ1-5 and V is TRBV20-1; possible D gene TRBD1, 6 bases. The material was PBMCs, mostly from graft donor cells, obtained 180 days after TCRalphabeta/CD19-depleted stem cell transplant. This TCR was recovered from a male patient between 10 and 17 years old who had a stem cell transplant for acute lymphoblastic leukemia, so the T cells may come from the graft donor. CDR3 DNA: TGCAGTGCCGGCGCAGGGGCCCCGAATCAGCCCCAGCATTTT. This codes for CSAGAGAPNQPQHF.